This TCR beta chain stems from a study of CD8 T cells in Susac syndrome. Remarks on this clonotype: The junction and the germline gene differ at one end; a read error may be behind it.

With random hexamers, reverse transcription was performed on about 0.5 to 1 ug of RNA. TCRdb recomputed calls from the immunoSEQ multiplex PCR reads with MiXCR, one row per CDR3 protein. The sample yields 75,000 to 100,000 distinct CDR3 sequences, roughly 94% seen once. Sequencing input: CD8+ T cells from PBMCs. The sequence derives from a human donor with Susac syndrome.

The chain's CDR3 is CASSQPGSAYEQYF. As DNA, the CDR3 is TGTGCCAGCAGCCAACCAGGGTCCGCCTACGAGCAGTACTTC. This chain connects TRBV4-1 to TRBJ2-7; possible D gene TRBD1, 5 bases. CDR1 MGHRA and CDR2 YSYEKL come from the germline V gene. CDR3 size: 14 residues.